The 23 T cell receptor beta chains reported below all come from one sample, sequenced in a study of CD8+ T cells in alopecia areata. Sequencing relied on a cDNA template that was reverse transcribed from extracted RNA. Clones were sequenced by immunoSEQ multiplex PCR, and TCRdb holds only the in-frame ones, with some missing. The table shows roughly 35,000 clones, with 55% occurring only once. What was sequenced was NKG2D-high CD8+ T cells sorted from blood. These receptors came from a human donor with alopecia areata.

DNA of the CDR3: TGTGCCAGCAGCATCGGGACAGGGCTTGAAAAACTGTTTTTT. Protein sequence: CASSIGTGLEKLFF. The rearrangement joins TRBV7-8 to TRBJ1-4; 9 bases agree with TRBD1. The CDR3 consists of 14 residues. Germline CDR1 and CDR2: SGHVS and FQNEAQ. Unmatched junction bases numbered 5, after V lost 5 bases and J lost 7 bases.

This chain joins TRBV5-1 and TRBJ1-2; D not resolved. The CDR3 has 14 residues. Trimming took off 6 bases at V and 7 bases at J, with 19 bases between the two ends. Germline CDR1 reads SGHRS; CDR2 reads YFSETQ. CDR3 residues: CASTAEKRGGGYTF. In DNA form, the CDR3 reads TGCGCCAGCACAGCTGAGAAACGGGGAGGTGGCTACACCTTC.

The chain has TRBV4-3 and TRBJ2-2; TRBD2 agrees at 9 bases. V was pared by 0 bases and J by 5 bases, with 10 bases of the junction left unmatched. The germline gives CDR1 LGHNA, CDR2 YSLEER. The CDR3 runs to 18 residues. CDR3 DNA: TGCGCCAGCAGCCAAGATTTGGCGGGAGGGCCTTATACCGGGGAGCTGTTTTTT. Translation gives CASSQDLAGGPYTGELFF.

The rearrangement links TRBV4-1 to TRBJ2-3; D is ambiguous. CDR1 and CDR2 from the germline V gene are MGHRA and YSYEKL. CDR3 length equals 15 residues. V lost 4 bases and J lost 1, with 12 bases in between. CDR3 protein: CASSLPQRGTDTQYF. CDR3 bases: TGCGCCAGCAGCCTGCCCCAGCGCGGCACAGATACGCAGTATTTT.

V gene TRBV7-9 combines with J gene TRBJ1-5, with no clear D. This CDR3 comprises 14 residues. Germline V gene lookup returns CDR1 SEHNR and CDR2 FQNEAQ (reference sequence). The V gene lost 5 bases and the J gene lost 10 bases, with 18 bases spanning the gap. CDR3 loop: CASSPGVGLYPQHF. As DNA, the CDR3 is TGTGCCAGCAGCCCAGGAGTGGGGTTGTATCCCCAGCATTTT.

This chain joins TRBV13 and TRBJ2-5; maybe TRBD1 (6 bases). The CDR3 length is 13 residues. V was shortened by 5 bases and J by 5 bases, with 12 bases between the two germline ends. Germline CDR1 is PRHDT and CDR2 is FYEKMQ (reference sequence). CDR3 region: CASSQGQPETQYF. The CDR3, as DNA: TGTGCCAGCAGCCAAGGACAGCCCGAGACCCAGTACTTC.

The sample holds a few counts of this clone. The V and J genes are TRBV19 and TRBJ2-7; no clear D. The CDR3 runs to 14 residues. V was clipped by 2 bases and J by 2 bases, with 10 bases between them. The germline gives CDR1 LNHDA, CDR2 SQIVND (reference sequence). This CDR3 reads CASSIFFGTYEQYF. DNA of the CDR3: TGTGCCAGTAGTATATTCTTTGGAACCTACGAGCAGTACTTC.

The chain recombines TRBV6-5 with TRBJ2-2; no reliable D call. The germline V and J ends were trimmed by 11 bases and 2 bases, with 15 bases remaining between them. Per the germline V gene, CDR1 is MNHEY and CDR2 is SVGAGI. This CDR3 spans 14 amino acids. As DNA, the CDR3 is TGTGCCTCCCGAGGCGGAAGTAACACCGGGGAGCTGTTTTTT. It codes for CASRGGSNTGELFF.

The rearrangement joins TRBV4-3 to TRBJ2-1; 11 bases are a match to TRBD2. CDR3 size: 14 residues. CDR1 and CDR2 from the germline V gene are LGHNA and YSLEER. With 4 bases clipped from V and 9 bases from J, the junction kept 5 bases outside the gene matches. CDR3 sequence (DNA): TGCGCCAGCAGCCGTAGCGGGAGGGCCCTTGAGCAGTTCTTC. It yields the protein CASSRSGRALEQFF.

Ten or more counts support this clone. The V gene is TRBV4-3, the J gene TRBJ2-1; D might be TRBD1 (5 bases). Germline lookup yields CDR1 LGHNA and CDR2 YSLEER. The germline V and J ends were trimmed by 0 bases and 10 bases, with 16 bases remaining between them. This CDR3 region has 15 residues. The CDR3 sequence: CASSQDLSSAGEQFF. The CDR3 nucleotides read TGCGCCAGCAGCCAAGATCTATCCAGCGCAGGGGAGCAGTTCTTC.

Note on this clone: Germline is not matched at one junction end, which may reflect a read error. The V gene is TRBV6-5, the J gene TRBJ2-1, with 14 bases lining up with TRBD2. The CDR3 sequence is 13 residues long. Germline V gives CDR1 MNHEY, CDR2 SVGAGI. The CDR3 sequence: CASSSSGLAGEVF. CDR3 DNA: TGTGCCAGCAGTTCCTCGGGACTAGCGGGAGAGGTCTTC.

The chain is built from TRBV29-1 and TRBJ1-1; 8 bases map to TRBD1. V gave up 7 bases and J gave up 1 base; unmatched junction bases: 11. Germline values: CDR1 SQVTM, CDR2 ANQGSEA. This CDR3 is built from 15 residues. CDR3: CSAAGNRGTNTEAFF. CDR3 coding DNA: TGCAGCGCCGCCGGGAACAGGGGGACGAACACTGAAGCTTTCTTT.

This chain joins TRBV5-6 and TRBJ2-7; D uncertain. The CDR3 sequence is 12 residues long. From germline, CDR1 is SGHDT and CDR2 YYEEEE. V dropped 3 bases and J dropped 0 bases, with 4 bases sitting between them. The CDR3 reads CASSWSSYEQYF. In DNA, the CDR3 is TGTGCCAGCAGCTGGAGCTCCTACGAGCAGTACTTC.

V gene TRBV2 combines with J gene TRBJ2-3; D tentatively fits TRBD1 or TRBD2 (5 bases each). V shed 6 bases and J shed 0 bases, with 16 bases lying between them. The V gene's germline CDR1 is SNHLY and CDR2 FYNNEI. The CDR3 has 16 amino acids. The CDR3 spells CASRGPGPTSTDTQYF. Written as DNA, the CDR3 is TGTGCCAGCAGGGGACCAGGACCAACTAGCACAGATACGCAGTATTTT.

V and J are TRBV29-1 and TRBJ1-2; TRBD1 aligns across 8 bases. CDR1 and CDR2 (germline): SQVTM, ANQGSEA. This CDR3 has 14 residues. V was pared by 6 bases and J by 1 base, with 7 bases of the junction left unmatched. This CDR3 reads CSVSSTGGNYGYTF. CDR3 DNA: TGCAGCGTCTCCAGTACAGGGGGTAACTATGGCTACACCTTC.

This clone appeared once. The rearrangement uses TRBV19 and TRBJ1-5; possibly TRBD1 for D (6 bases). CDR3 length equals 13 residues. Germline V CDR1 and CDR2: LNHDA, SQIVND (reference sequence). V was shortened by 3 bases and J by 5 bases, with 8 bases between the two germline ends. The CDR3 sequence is CASSMSGDQPQHF. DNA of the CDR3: TGTGCCAGTAGTATGTCAGGGGATCAGCCCCAGCATTTT.

CDR3 in amino acids: CASSPSEQYF. The CDR3 region has the DNA TGTGCCAGCAGTCCATCCGAGCAGTACTTC. This chain connects TRBV2 to TRBJ2-7, with D unresolved. V was cut by 5 bases and J by 6 bases, with 5 bases left in between. The V gene's germline CDR1 is SNHLY and CDR2 FYNNEI. CDR3 length: 10 residues.

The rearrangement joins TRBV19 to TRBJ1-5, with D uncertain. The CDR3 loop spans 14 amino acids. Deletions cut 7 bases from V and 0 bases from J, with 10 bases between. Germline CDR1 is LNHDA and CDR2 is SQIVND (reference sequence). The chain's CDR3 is CASKVVSSNQPQHF. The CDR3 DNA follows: TGTGCCAGTAAGGTAGTATCTAGCAATCAGCCCCAGCATTTT.

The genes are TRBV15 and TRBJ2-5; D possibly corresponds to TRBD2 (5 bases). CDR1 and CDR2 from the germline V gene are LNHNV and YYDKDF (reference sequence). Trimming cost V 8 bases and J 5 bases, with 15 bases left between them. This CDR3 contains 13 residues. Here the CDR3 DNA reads TGTGCCACCGGGAGCGTCGCCGGGGAGACCCAGTACTTC. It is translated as CATGSVAGETQYF.

This chain's CDR3 is CASSLPGADQPQHF. Written as DNA, the CDR3 is TGTGCCAGCAGCTTGCCGGGGGCAGATCAGCCCCAGCATTTT. The chain links TRBV7-9 to TRBJ1-5, with D possibly TRBD1 on 6 matching bases. The V and J ends lost 3 bases and 5 bases respectively, with 11 bases between them. This CDR3 spans 14 amino acids. Germline V gene data show CDR1 as SEHNR and CDR2 as FQNEAQ (reference sequence).

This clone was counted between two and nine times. The CDR3 bases are TGTGCCAGCAGTTCCCATACAGGGGAAGGCGGTTTGGGGTCACCCCTCCACTTT. This translates into CASSSHTGEGGLGSPLHF. V usage is TRBV7-8 and J usage is TRBJ1-6; 7 bases map to TRBD1. The CDR3 is 18 residues long. V shed 6 bases and J 10 bases; nucleotides not matched to a gene: 21. Germline lookup yields CDR1 SGHVS and CDR2 FQNEAQ.

The CDR3 nucleotides read TGTGCCAGCAGTGGTGGTTGGAGCTACACCTTC. It codes for CASSGGWSYTF. The V and J genes are TRBV25-1 and TRBJ1-2; D is unresolved. The CDR3 length is 11 residues. From germline, CDR1 is MGHDK and CDR2 SYGVNS. The V and J ends lost 4 bases and 9 bases respectively, with 9 bases between them.

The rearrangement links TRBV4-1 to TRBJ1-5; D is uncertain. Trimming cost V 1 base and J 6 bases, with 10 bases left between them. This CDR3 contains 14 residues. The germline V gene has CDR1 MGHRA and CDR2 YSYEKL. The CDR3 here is CASSQVLSSQPQHF. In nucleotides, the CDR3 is TGCGCCAGCAGCCAAGTGCTTTCCTCTCAGCCCCAGCATTTT.